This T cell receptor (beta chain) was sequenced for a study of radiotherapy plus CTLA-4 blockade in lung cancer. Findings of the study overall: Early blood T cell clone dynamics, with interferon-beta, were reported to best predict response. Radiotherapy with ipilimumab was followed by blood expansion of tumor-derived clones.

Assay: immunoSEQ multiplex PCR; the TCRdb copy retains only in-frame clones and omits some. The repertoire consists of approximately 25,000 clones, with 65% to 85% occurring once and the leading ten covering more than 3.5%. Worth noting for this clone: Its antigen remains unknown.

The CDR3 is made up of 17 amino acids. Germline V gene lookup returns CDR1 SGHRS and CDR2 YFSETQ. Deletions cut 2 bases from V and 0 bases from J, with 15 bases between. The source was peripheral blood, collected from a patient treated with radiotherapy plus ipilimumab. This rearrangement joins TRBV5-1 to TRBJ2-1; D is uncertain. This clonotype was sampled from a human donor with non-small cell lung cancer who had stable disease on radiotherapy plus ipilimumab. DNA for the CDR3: TGCGCCAGCAGCTTACTCTGGCTGGGTAGCTCCTACAATGAGCAGTTCTTC. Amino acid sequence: CASSLLWLGSSYNEQFF.